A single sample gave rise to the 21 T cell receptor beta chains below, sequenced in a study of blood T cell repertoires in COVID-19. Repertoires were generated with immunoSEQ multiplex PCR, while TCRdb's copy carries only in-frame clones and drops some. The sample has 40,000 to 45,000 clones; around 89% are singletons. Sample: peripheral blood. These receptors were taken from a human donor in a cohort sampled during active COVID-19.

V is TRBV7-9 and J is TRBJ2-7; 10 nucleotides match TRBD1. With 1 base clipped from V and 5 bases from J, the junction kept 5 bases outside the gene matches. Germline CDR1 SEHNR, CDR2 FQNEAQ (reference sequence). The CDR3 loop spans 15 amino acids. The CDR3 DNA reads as TGTGCCAGCAGCTTAGGAAGACAGGGGGCCGACGAGCAGTACTTC. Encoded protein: CASSLGRQGADEQYF.

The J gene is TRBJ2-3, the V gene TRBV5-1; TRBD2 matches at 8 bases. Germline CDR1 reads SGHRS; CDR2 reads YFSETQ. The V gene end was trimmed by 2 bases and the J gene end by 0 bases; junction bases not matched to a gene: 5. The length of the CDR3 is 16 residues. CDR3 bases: TGCGCCAGCAGCTTCTGGCGGGGGGCCAGCACAGATACGCAGTATTTT. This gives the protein CASSFWRGASTDTQYF. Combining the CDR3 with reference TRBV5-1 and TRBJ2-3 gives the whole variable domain KAGVTQTPRYLIKTRGQQVTLSCSPISGHRSVSWYQQTPGQGLQFLFEYFSETQRNKGNFPGRFSGRQFSNSRSEMNVSTLELGDSALYLCASSFWRGASTDTQYFGPGTRLTVL.

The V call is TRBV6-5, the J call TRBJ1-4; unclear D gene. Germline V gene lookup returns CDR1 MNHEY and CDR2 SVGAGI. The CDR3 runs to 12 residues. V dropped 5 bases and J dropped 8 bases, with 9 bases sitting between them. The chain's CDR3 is CASSRDLEKLFF. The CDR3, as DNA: TGTGCCAGCAGTCGGGATCTGGAAAAACTGTTTTTT.

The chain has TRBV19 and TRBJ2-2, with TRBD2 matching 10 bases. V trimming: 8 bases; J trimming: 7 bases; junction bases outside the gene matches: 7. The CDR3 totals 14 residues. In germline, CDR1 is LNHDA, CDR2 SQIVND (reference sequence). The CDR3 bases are TGTGCCAGTGGGCTAGCGGGAGCTTTCGGGGAGCTGTTTTTT. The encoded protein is CASGLAGAFGELFF.

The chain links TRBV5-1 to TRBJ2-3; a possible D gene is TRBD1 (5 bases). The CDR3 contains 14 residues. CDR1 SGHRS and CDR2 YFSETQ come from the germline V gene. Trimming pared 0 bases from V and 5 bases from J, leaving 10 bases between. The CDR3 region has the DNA TGCGCCAGCAGCTTGGATCAGGGTGTAGATACGCAGTATTTT. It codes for CASSLDQGVDTQYF.

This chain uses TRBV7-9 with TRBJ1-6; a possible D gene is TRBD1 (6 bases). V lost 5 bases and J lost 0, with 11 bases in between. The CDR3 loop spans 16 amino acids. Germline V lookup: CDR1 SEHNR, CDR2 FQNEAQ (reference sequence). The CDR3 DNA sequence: TGTGCCAGCAGCCCTAGGGGGAGCTCCTATAATTCACCCCTCCACTTT. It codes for CASSPRGSSYNSPLHF.

This chain's CDR3 is CASSHLSDQETQYF. CDR3 sequence (DNA): TGTGCCAGCAGCCATCTATCGGACCAAGAGACCCAGTACTTC. This chain uses TRBV3-1 (or the pseudogene TRBV3-2) with TRBJ2-5; D is unresolved. Germline loops: CDR1 LGHDT, CDR2 YNNKEL (reference sequence). This CDR3 contains 14 residues. V dropped 3 bases and J dropped 0 bases, with 8 bases sitting between them.

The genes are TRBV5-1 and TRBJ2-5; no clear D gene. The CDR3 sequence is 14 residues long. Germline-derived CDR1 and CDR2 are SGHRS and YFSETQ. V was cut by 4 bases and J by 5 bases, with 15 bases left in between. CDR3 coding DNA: TGCGCCAGCAGCAGCTCCGTGGAAGCGGAGACCCAGTACTTC. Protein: CASSSSVEAETQYF.

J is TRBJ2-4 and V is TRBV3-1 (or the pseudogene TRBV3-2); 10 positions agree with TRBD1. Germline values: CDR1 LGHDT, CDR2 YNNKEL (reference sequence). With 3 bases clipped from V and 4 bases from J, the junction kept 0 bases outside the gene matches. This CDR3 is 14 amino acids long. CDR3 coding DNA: TGTGCCAGCAGCCAGGACAGGGGGAAAAACATTCAGTACTTC. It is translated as CASSQDRGKNIQYF.

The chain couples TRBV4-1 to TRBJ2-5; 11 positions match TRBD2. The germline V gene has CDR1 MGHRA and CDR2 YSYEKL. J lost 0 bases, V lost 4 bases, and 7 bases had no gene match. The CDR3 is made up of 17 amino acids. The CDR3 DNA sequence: TGCGCCAGCAGCCGTAAGACTAGCGGGGCATACCAAGAGACCCAGTACTTC. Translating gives CASSRKTSGAYQETQYF.

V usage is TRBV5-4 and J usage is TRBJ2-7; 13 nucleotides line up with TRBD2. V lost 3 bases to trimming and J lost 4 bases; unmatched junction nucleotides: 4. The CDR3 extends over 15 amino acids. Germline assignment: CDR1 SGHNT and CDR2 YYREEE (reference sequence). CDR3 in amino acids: CASSYPTSGRYEQYF. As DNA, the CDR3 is TGTGCCAGCAGCTACCCGACTAGCGGGAGGTACGAGCAGTACTTC.

The CDR3 DNA reads as TGTGCCACCTCCCAACTAGCGGACGGGGAGCTGTTTTTT. Translating gives CATSQLADGELFF. V and J are TRBV24-1 and TRBJ2-2; 8 nucleotides align to TRBD2. V was clipped by 9 bases and J by 7 bases; unmatched bases: 6. Germline lookup yields CDR1 KGHDR and CDR2 SFDVKD. The CDR3 totals 13 residues.

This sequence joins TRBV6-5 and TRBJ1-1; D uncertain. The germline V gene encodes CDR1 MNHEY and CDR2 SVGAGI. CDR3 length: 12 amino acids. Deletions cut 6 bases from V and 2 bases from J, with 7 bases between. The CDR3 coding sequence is TGTGCCAGCAGGTCCTATAACACTGAAGCTTTCTTT. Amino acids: CASRSYNTEAFF.

CDR3 loop: CASSSGTVGNTIYF. As DNA, the CDR3 is TGTGCCAGCTCATCGGGGACAGTCGGAAACACCATATATTTT. The rearrangement joins TRBV18 to TRBJ1-3; 7 nucleotides align to TRBD1. The V and J ends lost 5 bases and 4 bases, in that order; junction bases with no gene match: 5. Germline lookup yields CDR1 KGHSH and CDR2 LQKENI. The CDR3 has 14 residues.

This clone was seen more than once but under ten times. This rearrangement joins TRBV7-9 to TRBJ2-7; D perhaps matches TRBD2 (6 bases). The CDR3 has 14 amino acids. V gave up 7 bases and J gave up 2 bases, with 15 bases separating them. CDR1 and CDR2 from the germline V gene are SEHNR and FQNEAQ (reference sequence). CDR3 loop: CASTTGLTTYEQYF. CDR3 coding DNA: TGTGCCAGCACCACGGGACTGACGACCTACGAGCAGTACTTC.

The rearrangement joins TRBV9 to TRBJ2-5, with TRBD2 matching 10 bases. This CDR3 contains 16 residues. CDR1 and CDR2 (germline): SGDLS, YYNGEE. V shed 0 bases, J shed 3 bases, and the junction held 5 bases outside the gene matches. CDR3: CASSVGGLAGEETQYF. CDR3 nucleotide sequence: TGTGCCAGCAGCGTAGGTGGGCTAGCGGGGGAAGAGACCCAGTACTTC.

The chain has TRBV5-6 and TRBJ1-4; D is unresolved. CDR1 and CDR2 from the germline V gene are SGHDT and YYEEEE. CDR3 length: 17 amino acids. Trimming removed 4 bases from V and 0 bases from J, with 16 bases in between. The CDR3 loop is CASSLLVTTTTNEKLFF. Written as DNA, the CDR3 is TGTGCCAGCAGCCTCCTTGTAACGACTACAACTAATGAAAAACTGTTTTTT.

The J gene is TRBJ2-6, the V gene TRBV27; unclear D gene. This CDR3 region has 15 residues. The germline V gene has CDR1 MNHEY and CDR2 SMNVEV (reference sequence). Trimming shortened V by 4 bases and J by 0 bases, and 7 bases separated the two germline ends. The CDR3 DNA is TGTGCCAGCAGTTCTCGTTACTCTGGGGCCAACGTCCTGACTTTC. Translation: CASSSRYSGANVLTF.

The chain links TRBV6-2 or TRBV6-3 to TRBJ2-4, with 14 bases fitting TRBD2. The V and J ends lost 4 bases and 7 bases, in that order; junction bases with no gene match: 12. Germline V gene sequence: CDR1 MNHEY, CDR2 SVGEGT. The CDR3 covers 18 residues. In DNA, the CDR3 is TGTGCCAGCAGTTTGACGGGACTAGCGGGGGAATTCGTGAACATTCAGTACTTC. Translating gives CASSLTGLAGEFVNIQYF.

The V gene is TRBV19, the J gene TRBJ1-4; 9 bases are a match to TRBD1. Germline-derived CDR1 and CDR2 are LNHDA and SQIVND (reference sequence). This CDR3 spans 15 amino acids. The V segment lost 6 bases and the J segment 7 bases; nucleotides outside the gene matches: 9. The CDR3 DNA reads TGTGCCAGTAGGGAAGGGACAGGGAATGGTGAAAAACTGTTTTTT. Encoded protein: CASREGTGNGEKLFF. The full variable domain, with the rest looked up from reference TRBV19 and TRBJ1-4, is DGGITQSPKYLFRKEGQNVTLSCEQNLNHDAMYWYRQDPGQGLRLIYYSQIVNDFQKGDIAEGYSVSREKKESFPLTVTSAQKNPTAFYLCASREGTGNGEKLFFGSGTQLSVL.

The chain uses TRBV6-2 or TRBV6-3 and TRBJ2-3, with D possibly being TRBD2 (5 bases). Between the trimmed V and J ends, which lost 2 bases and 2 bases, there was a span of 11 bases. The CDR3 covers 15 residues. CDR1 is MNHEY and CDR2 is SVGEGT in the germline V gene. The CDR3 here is CASSYGAEDTDTQYF. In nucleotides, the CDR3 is TGTGCCAGCAGTTACGGAGCGGAGGACACAGATACGCAGTATTTT.